Sequencing of this T cell receptor (beta chain) was carried out in a study of beta chain features in type 1 diabetes (dated by TCRdb to the late 2010s). About the study as a whole: Patients and healthy donors did not differ in mean age, gender distribution, total cell number or subset yield. A total of roughly 100 million sorted cells were examined across all samples, and a strong correlation was observed between cell number per subset and RNA yield. The study compared the TCRB repertoires of sorted circulating CD4+ T cell subsets in recently diagnosed type 1 diabetes patients with those in matched healthy donors. Regulatory and stem cell-like memory subsets were obtained from only 8 patients and roughly 8 healthy donors, while naive and central memory subsets were obtained from all 30 or so donors. The study at large found these results: Sequencing cDNA rather than genomic DNA could over-represent highly expressing activated cells, although activation and CD3 levels did not differ between groups. Patients with type 1 diabetes made fewer insertions and deleted more nucleotides at VDJ recombination sites, implying thymic rearrangement abnormalities. PCR might favor shorter templates, but patient and control samples were amplified and corrected together, so any skew would affect both groups equally. Naive, central memory and regulatory TCRB repertoires appeared to be more similar among patients than among healthy donors. In all four CD4+ subsets, TCRB CDR3 length was moderately but significantly shorter in type 1 diabetes patients. HLA sub-analyses involved small numbers of individuals, so any influence of HLA type on TCRB rearrangement remained unresolved.

Each donor gave one peripheral blood draw, approximately 100 mL on average, collected into heparinised tubes. A BD FACSAria II and a panel including CD45RO, CCR7, CD25, CD127, CD95 and CD27 were used to sort naive, central memory, regulatory and stem cell-like memory CD4+ T cells. All sorted populations exceeded 98% purity. PBMCs were isolated immediately by Lymphoprep density gradient centrifugation and stained directly without culture. Samples were stained and sorted in pairs, with one healthy donor and one patient per experiment, so that batch effects were minimized. The entire amount of isolated RNA was reverse transcribed using the High Capacity cDNA Reverse Transcription Kit, so the sequenced TCRB transcripts were expressed ones. Naive, central memory and regulatory T cell samples underwent deep immunoSEQ sequencing, averaging about 3.5 million total reads per sample. Sorted cells were lysed in RLT buffer and RNA was extracted with DNase-treated RNeasy Micro or Mini kits, depending on cell number. Each cell subset was processed separately to prevent cross-contamination, with patient and healthy donor samples processed together. TCRB sequences were amplified from cDNA with the immunoSEQ multiplex PCR, producing 87-bp fragments spanning the CDR3 region. Sequencing of the amplicons was performed on the Illumina HiSeq platform. The authors' analysis ran thus. Synthetic template baselines were used to correct PCR bias computationally, reads within Hamming distance 2 were collapsed together, and singletons that could not be merged were discarded. By aligning reads against IMGT, V, D and J genes, CDR3 length, and insertions or deletions at six rearrangement sites were assigned. Within each subset, clonotype counts were normalized to sorted cell number, and only after that were true diversity and Gini coefficients computed with the tcR R package. The overlap coefficient, calculated on TCRB nucleotide sequences, was used to measure repertoire sharing. Out-of-frame TCRB sequences from naive cells were analyzed as a proxy for the pre-selection repertoire. TCRdb stores this immuneACCESS table with in-frame sequences only. Part of the clones is absent; in the studies checked, under half of the shortfall reflects unresolved V genes, and no reason is known for the rest. That table supplies the V and J calls and clone size; D and trimming were determined from the DNA. The sample table contains more than 550,000 clones; only one count was recorded for about 14% of them. The leading ten clones occupy just under 0.04% of the sample.

This clone was recorded a few times. This receptor's antigen is unknown. The input lacks base qualities; no much larger clone sits a single base away. The germline V gene encodes CDR1 MGHDK and CDR2 SYGVNS. Including cysteine and phenylalanine, the CDR3 has 12 amino acids. Left in the record is the CDR3 DNA by itself, 36 bases read in frame from the first base. V sheds 9 bases and J sheds 5 bases, leaving 13 bases between their ends. The specimen was naive CD4+ T cells from blood. This sample's cell subset or site label indicates: true naive CD4+ T cells. Recombination joined TRBV25-1 with TRBJ2-5; TRBD1 is possibly the D segment (5 matching bases). This sequence originates from a man younger than 30 with type 1 diabetes. The sequenced DNA: TGTGCCAGTAGACAGCCGGAGGAGACCCAGTACTTC. It translates as CASRQPEETQYF. This CDR3, with the reference TRBV25-1 and TRBJ2-5 proteins standing in past its ends, gives the full variable domain EADIYQTPRYLVIGTGKKITLECSQTMGHDKMYWYQQDPGMELHLIHYSYGVNSTEKGDLSSESTVSRIRTEHFPLTLESARPSHTSQYLCASRQPEETQYFGPGTRLLVL.